The T cell receptor (beta chain) under discussion was sequenced for a study of immune evolution from preneoplasia to lung adenocarcinoma. Study-level results: Top clone frequencies peaked in normal lung, apparently declining through invasive adenocarcinoma. Later-stage lesions seemingly showed higher T cell density and diversity than normal lung.

Between about 2013 and 2018, patients underwent resection in Japan or China. H&E slides confirmed each diagnosis, reviewed by two pathologists independently. On this clone itself: The antigen remains unidentified.

The CDR3 runs to 14 residues. The germline V gene has CDR1 MNHEY and CDR2 SVGAGI. Trimming removed 8 bases from V and 4 bases from J; junction bases left unmatched: 7. The data were produced by immunoSEQ multiplex PCR, yet TCRdb's version contains in-frame clones alone and is incomplete. Of thousands of clones in the sample, over 60% were seen once. The chain is built from TRBV6-5 and TRBJ1-2; TRBD1 agrees at 10 bases. The material sequenced was FFPE adjacent normal lung tissue. The receptor's source is a person aged 60-80 years with lung adenocarcinoma. CDR3 protein: CASGGTGDAYGYTF. The CDR3, as DNA: TGTGCCAGCGGGGGGACAGGGGATGCCTATGGCTACACCTTC.